Each of the 31 T cell receptor beta chains below was sequenced from the same sample in a study of technical replicates of blood from a few donors. Data came from immunoSEQ multiplex PCR; TCRdb stores just in-frame clones and leaves some out. Of nearly 90,000 clones listed, approximately 95% were seen once; the top ten hold roughly 0.35%. Sequenced: T cells isolated from PBMCs. These receptors were obtained from a human donor in good health.

This sequence joins TRBV7-3 and TRBJ1-1, with 8 bases aligning to TRBD1. The V segment lost 1 base and the J segment 1 base; nucleotides outside the gene matches: 2. The CDR3 has 15 amino acids. Germline V gene lookup returns CDR1 SGHTA and CDR2 FQGTGA. CDR3 nucleotide sequence: TGTGCCAGCAGCTTAAATGGACAGGGGAACACTGAAGCTTTCTTT. Encoded protein: CASSLNGQGNTEAFF.

The rearrangement joins TRBV19 to TRBJ1-2, with 7 bases aligning to TRBD1. J lost 8 bases, V lost 5 bases, and 14 bases had no gene match. In germline, CDR1 is LNHDA, CDR2 SQIVND (reference sequence). The CDR3 extends over 15 amino acids. This CDR3 reads CASSPLTGTVIGYTF. Written as DNA, the CDR3 is TGTGCCAGTAGTCCTTTGACCGGGACAGTTATAGGCTACACCTTC.

The chain links TRBV18 to TRBJ2-6, with D possibly being TRBD1 (6 bases). The CDR3 loop spans 17 amino acids. The V gene lost 6 bases and the J gene lost 0 bases, with 15 bases spanning the gap. Per germline, CDR1 KGHSH and CDR2 LQKENI. The CDR3 sequence is CASSLPTGSSGANVLTF. CDR3 DNA: TGTGCCAGCTCCCTACCGACAGGCAGCTCTGGGGCCAACGTCCTGACTTTC.

CDR3 in amino acids: CASSLGGLSANYGYTF. The DNA for the CDR3 is TGCGCCAGCAGCTTGGGTGGACTCTCAGCTAACTATGGCTACACCTTC. The chain uses TRBV5-1 and TRBJ1-2; D is unclear. The CDR3 sequence is 16 residues long. The V gene lost 0 bases and the J gene lost 0 bases, with 12 bases spanning the gap. The V gene's germline CDR1 is SGHRS and CDR2 YFSETQ.

The V gene is TRBV6-5, the J gene TRBJ2-7; 9 positions match TRBD2. After removal of 7 bases from V and 3 bases from J, the junction contained 10 bases not matched to a gene. Germline CDR1 is MNHEY and CDR2 is SVGAGI. The CDR3 consists of 15 residues. The CDR3 sequence is CASTIQGSGGYEQYF. The CDR3 DNA reads TGTGCCAGCACCATCCAGGGTAGCGGGGGCTACGAGCAGTACTTC.

This clone was counted once. The rearrangement uses TRBV7-3 and TRBJ2-6, with 7 bases matching TRBD2. The V gene end was trimmed by 1 base and the J gene end by 3 bases; junction bases not matched to a gene: 3. CDR1 and CDR2 (germline): SGHTA, FQGTGA. The CDR3 totals 16 residues. Written as DNA, the CDR3 is TGTGCCAGCAGCTTAATAGGGGAGGGTGGGGCCAACGTCCTGACTTTC. Translated, it gives CASSLIGEGGANVLTF.

The CDR3 loop reads CASSQESLGRTATQYF. The CDR3 DNA follows: TGTGCCAGCAGCCAAGAAAGTCTTGGGAGGACGGCGACCCAGTACTTC. The chain carries TRBV14 and TRBJ2-5; a weak D match, TRBD2 (6 bases). With 0 bases removed from V and 7 bases from J, the gap between germline ends came to 18 bases. The CDR3 covers 16 residues. Germline CDR1 is SGHDN and CDR2 is FVKESK.

This rearrangement joins TRBV10-3 to TRBJ2-5, with 8 bases aligning to TRBD1. The CDR3 is 15 amino acids. Germline-derived CDR1 and CDR2 are ENHRY and SYGVKD. J gave up 3 bases and V 6 bases, and 9 bases lay outside the gene matches. CDR3 sequence (DNA): TGTGCCATCAGACCGGGACAGGACTCTAAAGAGACCCAGTACTTC. As protein: CAIRPGQDSKETQYF.

The V gene is TRBV29-1, the J gene TRBJ2-7; D remains ambiguous. The CDR3 runs 11 residues. Between the trimmed V and J ends, which lost 7 bases and 0 bases, there was a span of 7 bases. Germline CDR1 reads SQVTM; CDR2 reads ANQGSEA. This CDR3 reads CSAGASYEQYF. The CDR3 DNA is TGCAGCGCCGGAGCCTCCTACGAGCAGTACTTC.

The chain employs TRBV5-1 and TRBJ2-3; 7 bases line up with TRBD1. This CDR3 contains 18 residues. Germline loops: CDR1 SGHRS, CDR2 YFSETQ. V was pared by 4 bases and J by 0 bases, with 14 bases of the junction left unmatched. Here the CDR3 reads CASSAGKGGDGSTDTQYF. The CDR3 DNA sequence: TGCGCCAGCAGCGCCGGCAAAGGGGGCGACGGCAGCACAGATACGCAGTATTTT.

The chain has TRBV7-3 and TRBJ2-5; D might be TRBD1 (5 bases). Trimming cost V 3 bases and J 5 bases, with 10 bases left between them. The CDR3 totals 13 residues. Looked up from germline, CDR1 is SGHTA and CDR2 is FQGTGA. CDR3 in DNA: TGTGCCAGCAGCTTGGGCCCAGGGGAGACCCAGTACTTC. Amino acids: CASSLGPGETQYF.

The chain combines TRBV6-6 with TRBJ1-1; D gene ambiguous. Per germline, CDR1 MNHNY and CDR2 SVGAGI (reference sequence). This CDR3 comprises 12 residues. Trimming cost V 2 bases and J 4 bases, with 5 bases left between them. The CDR3 here is CASSYGITEAFF. In DNA, the CDR3 is TGTGCCAGCAGTTACGGCATCACTGAAGCTTTCTTT.

V is TRBV6-5 and J is TRBJ2-7; D perhaps matches TRBD2 (6 bases). This CDR3 has 16 amino acids. The germline CDR1 and CDR2 sequences are MNHEY and SVGAGI. V was cut by 0 bases and J by 6 bases, with 18 bases left in between. Written as DNA, the CDR3 is TGTGCCAGCAGTTACTCAACGGGGGAATCTCCCCTCGAGCAGTACTTC. Encoded protein: CASSYSTGESPLEQYF.

This clone was counted once. This rearrangement joins TRBV7-2 to TRBJ1-5; TRBD1 matches at 10 bases. Trimming took 4 bases from V and 6 from J; bases not matched to a gene: 6. CDR3 length: 15 residues. CDR1 and CDR2 from the germline V gene are SGHTA and FQGNSA. The CDR3 DNA sequence: TGTGCCAGCAGCTCCGGGACAGGGGTTTTTCAGCCCCAGCATTTT. Encoded protein: CASSSGTGVFQPQHF.

The chain combines TRBV6-6 with TRBJ2-2; 8 bases agree with TRBD1. Trimming cost V 2 bases and J 3 bases; bases outside gene matches: 5. Germline V gene lookup returns CDR1 MNHNY and CDR2 SVGAGI (reference sequence). The CDR3 length is 16 residues. The CDR3 spells CASSYDRGRYTGELFF. CDR3 nucleotides: TGTGCCAGCAGTTACGACAGGGGACGCTACACCGGGGAGCTGTTTTTT.

This clone was observed a single time. The gene calls are TRBV7-9 and TRBJ2-7; 9 bases agree with TRBD2. Germline CDR1 and CDR2: SEHNR and FQNEAQ (reference sequence). V dropped 1 base and J dropped 3; count of bases not matched to a gene: 1. CDR3 length: 14 residues. The CDR3 sequence: CASSLGLADYEQYF. The CDR3 DNA sequence: TGTGCCAGCAGCTTAGGACTAGCGGACTACGAGCAGTACTTC.

The chain combines TRBV27 with TRBJ2-6; D gene ambiguous. Germline-derived CDR1 and CDR2 are MNHEY and SMNVEV (reference sequence). Trimming pared 6 bases from V and 4 bases from J, leaving 10 bases between. The CDR3 is 14 residues long. The CDR3 DNA reads as TGTGCCAGCAGCTTTGCAGGCGGGGCCAACGTCCTGACTTTC. It yields the protein CASSFAGGANVLTF.

This clone is a singleton in its sample. V and J are TRBV2 and TRBJ2-5; D possibly corresponds to TRBD2 (5 bases). With 8 bases removed from V and 1 base from J, the gap between germline ends came to 11 bases. The length of the CDR3 is 13 residues. The germline V gene has CDR1 SNHLY and CDR2 FYNNEI. CDR3 region: CASGGQIQETQYF. CDR3 coding DNA: TGTGCCAGCGGCGGGCAGATCCAAGAGACCCAGTACTTC.

This clone has a single count. The chain has TRBV5-1 and TRBJ2-1; 8 bases map to TRBD2. CDR1 and CDR2 from the germline V gene are SGHRS and YFSETQ. Losses at the gene ends were 9 bases for V and 1 base for J; bases not matched to a gene: 12. This CDR3 contains 16 residues. The CDR3 is CATTVIAGTSYNEQFF. Written as DNA, the CDR3 is TGCGCCACGACAGTTATAGCGGGAACATCCTACAATGAGCAGTTCTTC.

This chain connects TRBV5-6 to TRBJ2-7; D gene ambiguous. CDR1 SGHDT and CDR2 YYEEEE come from the germline V gene. The CDR3 contains 13 residues. With 0 bases removed from V and 3 bases from J, the gap between germline ends came to 7 bases. CDR3 in DNA: TGTGCCAGCAGCTTGGGGCCCAACTACGAGCAGTACTTC. Its protein is CASSLGPNYEQYF.

As to this clone: Because the CDR3 is missing its conserved closing phenylalanine or tryptophan, this is likely a read error. No DNA is shown, since the ends of the CDR3 on it are uncertain; the CDR3 is the one TCRdb lists. CDR3 sequence: CASSQDRGPPL. This sequence joins TRBV4-1 and TRBJ2-4; the D call of TRBD1 is as the table states it, not checked on the DNA. CDR1 is MGHRA and CDR2 is YSYEKL in the germline V gene. The CDR3 is made up of 11 amino acids, end residues included.

The rearrangement links TRBV9 to TRBJ2-3; 10 bases match TRBD2. Germline loops: CDR1 SGDLS, CDR2 YYNGEE. J lost 2 bases, V lost 3 bases, and 9 bases had no gene match. The CDR3 has 17 residues. CDR3 region: CASSASGSTGYTDTQYF. The CDR3 coding sequence is TGTGCCAGCAGCGCTAGCGGGAGCACTGGATACACAGATACGCAGTATTTT. The entire variable domain, with the rest obtained from reference TRBV9 and TRBJ2-3, is as follows: DSGVTQTPKHLITATGQRVTLRCSPRSGDLSVYWYQQSLDQGLQFLIQYYNGEERAKGNILERFSAQQFPDLHSELNLSSLELGDSALYFCASSASGSTGYTDTQYFGPGTRLTVL.

J is TRBJ2-1 and V is TRBV13; D perhaps matches TRBD1 (5 bases). CDR3 length equals 13 residues. V was cut by 5 bases and J by 7 bases, with 12 bases left in between. CDR1 and CDR2 (germline): PRHDT, FYEKMQ (reference sequence). The CDR3 coding sequence is TGTGCCAGCAGCAGGGGTTTTATAAATGAGCAGTTCTTC. Amino acids: CASSRGFINEQFF.

The chain combines TRBV4-2 with TRBJ2-7; 10 bases agree with TRBD2. This CDR3 has 15 residues. V trimming: 1 base; J trimming: 3 bases; junction bases outside the gene matches: 3. CDR1 is LGHNA, CDR2 YNFKEQ, per germline. CDR3 region: CASSQGTSGIYEQYF. CDR3 nucleotide sequence: TGTGCCAGCAGCCAAGGAACTAGCGGGATCTACGAGCAGTACTTC.

The rearrangement joins TRBV15 to TRBJ2-7, with 14 bases fitting TRBD2. Trimming removed 5 bases from V and 0 bases from J; junction bases left unmatched: 6. The germline V gene has CDR1 LNHNV and CDR2 YYDKDF (reference sequence). The CDR3 runs to 17 residues. The CDR3 reads CATSYGLAGGSSYEQYF. The DNA of the CDR3 is TGTGCCACCAGCTACGGACTAGCGGGAGGTAGCTCCTACGAGCAGTACTTC.

The V gene is TRBV4-1, the J gene TRBJ2-7, with D possibly TRBD2 on 7 matching bases. CDR3 length equals 14 residues. Deletions cut 4 bases from V and 5 bases from J, with 15 bases between. Germline CDR1 reads MGHRA; CDR2 reads YSYEKL. CDR3 coding DNA: TGCGCCAGCAGCCCCGGCGGGGGCTGGAACGAGCAGTACTTC. This translates into CASSPGGGWNEQYF.

The chain carries TRBV4-2 and TRBJ1-2, with 10 bases matching TRBD1. Germline-derived CDR1 and CDR2 are LGHNA and YNFKEQ. The CDR3 contains 15 residues. The J segment lost 5 bases and the V segment lost 2 bases, leaving 5 bases of the junction unmatched. CDR3 in DNA: TGTGCCAGCAGCCAATCTGGGACAGGGGAATATGGCTACACCTTC. It is translated as CASSQSGTGEYGYTF.

This clone was counted once. The CDR3 sequence is CASSGYLAVYNEQFF. The CDR3 coding sequence is TGTGCCAGCAGCGGTTATCTAGCGGTCTACAATGAGCAGTTCTTC. This chain uses TRBV7-9 with TRBJ2-1, with 7 nucleotides matching TRBD2. Germline trimming cut 5 bases from V and 3 bases from J; bases unmatched to any gene: 7. Germline assignment: CDR1 SEHNR and CDR2 FQNEAQ (reference sequence). The CDR3 sequence is 15 residues long.

This clone appeared a single time. The chain carries TRBV10-3 and TRBJ2-2; a weak D match, TRBD1 (5 bases). The CDR3 loop spans 14 amino acids. Germline-derived CDR1 and CDR2 are ENHRY and SYGVKD. V shed 2 bases and J shed 5 bases, with 9 bases lying between them. This chain's CDR3 is CAISERGGTGELFF. Here the CDR3 DNA reads TGTGCCATCAGTGAGAGGGGTGGAACCGGGGAGCTGTTTTTT.

The chain combines TRBV4-2 with TRBJ2-5; 8 bases are a match to TRBD2. Germline V gene data show CDR1 as LGHNA and CDR2 as YNFKEQ. The CDR3 is 16 residues long. The junction had 6 bases not matched to a gene; V was cut back by 0 bases and J by 3 bases. The CDR3 here is CASSQEAGGPKETQYF. The CDR3 nucleotides are TGTGCCAGCAGCCAAGAGGCGGGAGGACCGAAAGAGACCCAGTACTTC.

The count of this clone is one. The chain links TRBV10-3 to TRBJ2-7; TRBD2 agrees at 8 bases. Trimming cost V 0 bases and J 6 bases; bases outside gene matches: 4. Germline V gene lookup returns CDR1 ENHRY and CDR2 SYGVKD. The CDR3 spans 14 residues. The CDR3 bases are TGTGCCATCAGTGAGTCGGGGACTAGGTCCGAGCAGTACTTC. Translation gives CAISESGTRSEQYF.